The 10 T cell receptor beta chains in this list originate from one sample, sequenced in a study of blood T cells in healthy people across ages. Alongside a J-beta primer mix, a sample-barcoded 5' primer served in a second PCR lasting roughly 6 to 11 cycles. TCRdb reprocessed the 5' RACE reads with MiXCR, giving one entry per CDR3 protein. Among more than 500,000 distinct CDR3 sequences listed, about 29% were seen once. The sample was also reused in another study, on T cells of mothers and their children.

The specimen sequenced was blood. The receptors were sampled from a boy aged 2-9 years in good health.

This clonotype turned up a few times. The chain links TRBV5-5 to TRBJ1-2; the D gene is possibly TRBD1 (6 bases). CDR3 length: 13 amino acids. Germline values: CDR1 SGHKS, CDR2 YYEKEE (reference sequence). V gave up 4 bases and J gave up 9 bases, with 16 bases separating them. The CDR3 bases are TGTGCCAGCAGCCATGCGGGGGCTAGCAGCTACACCTTC. Amino acids: CASSHAGASSYTF.

V and J are TRBV29-1 and TRBJ2-7, with 11 nucleotides matching TRBD1. The CDR3 is 15 residues long. V was pared by 4 bases and J by 4 bases, with 9 bases of the junction left unmatched. Germline values: CDR1 SQVTM, CDR2 ANQGSEA. The DNA of the CDR3 is TGCAGCGTTGGACCCCGGGACAGGGGGGTTTACGAGCAGTACTTC. The encoded protein is CSVGPRDRGVYEQYF.

The chain uses TRBV6-2 or TRBV6-3 and TRBJ1-6; D is unresolved. This CDR3 region has 12 residues. Germline V lookup: CDR1 MNHEY, CDR2 SVGEGT. Trimming removed 6 bases from V and 6 bases from J, with 6 bases in between. The DNA of the CDR3 is TGTGCCAGCAGCTCTTTTAATTCACCCCTCCACTTT. It yields the protein CASSSFNSPLHF.

This clonotype was observed a handful of times. The rearrangement links TRBV4-3 to TRBJ2-1; D perhaps matches TRBD2 (6 bases). The germline V gene has CDR1 LGHNA and CDR2 YSLEER. The CDR3 sequence is 15 residues long. Trimming took off 3 bases at V and 4 bases at J, with 13 bases between the two ends. CDR3 coding DNA: TGCGCCAGCAGCCAGGGCGCCGGGACTTACAATGAGCAGTTCTTC. Residues: CASSQGAGTYNEQFF.

The chain joins TRBV27 to TRBJ2-4, with no clear D. The germline V gene encodes CDR1 MNHEY and CDR2 SMNVEV (reference sequence). CDR3 size: 15 residues. Trimming shortened V by 3 bases and J by 0 bases, and 9 bases separated the two germline ends. DNA of the CDR3: TGTGCCAGCAGTTTCGTTCAACTAGCCAAAAACATTCAGTACTTC. It codes for CASSFVQLAKNIQYF.

This chain links TRBV6-5 with TRBJ2-1; D gene unclear. CDR1 and CDR2 from the germline V gene are MNHEY and SVGAGI. V lost 2 bases and J lost 1, with 12 bases in between. This CDR3 spans 16 amino acids. Written as DNA, the CDR3 is TGTGCCAGCAGTTACGTGTTACGGAGATCCTACAATGAGCAGTTCTTC. Its protein is CASSYVLRRSYNEQFF.

This clonotype was seen more than once but under ten times. At one of its ends the junction is not consistent with the germline gene, which may arise from a read error. The J gene is TRBJ1-1, the V gene TRBV2; 7 nucleotides agree with TRBD1. CDR3 length: 13 residues. Germline loops: CDR1 SNHLY, CDR2 FYNNEI. The CDR3 DNA is TGTGCCAGCAGCCAGGGGGAGAGCACTGGAGCTTTCTTT. It specifies CASSQGESTGAFF.

This rearrangement joins TRBV7-9 to TRBJ1-2, with 8 bases fitting TRBD1. Germline V lookup: CDR1 SEHNR, CDR2 FQNEAQ (reference sequence). With 5 bases clipped from V and 0 bases from J, the junction kept 11 bases outside the gene matches. CDR3 length: 17 amino acids. The CDR3: CASSQLSTGETNYGYTF. CDR3 DNA sequence: TGTGCCAGCAGCCAACTGTCGACAGGGGAAACTAACTATGGCTACACCTTC.

The chain couples TRBV28 to TRBJ2-3, with 13 bases identical to TRBD2. The CDR3 extends over 17 amino acids. The ends lost 5 bases at V and 2 bases at J; junction bases unmatched: 7. The V gene's germline CDR1 is MDHEN and CDR2 SYDVKM. CDR3 sequence (DNA): TGTGCCAGCAGTCCAGGACTAGCGGGGGCCCTCACAGATACGCAGTATTTT. Translating gives CASSPGLAGALTDTQYF.

This clonotype turned up a few times. The rearrangement links TRBV24-1 to TRBJ2-2, with 7 bases matching TRBD1. Per germline, CDR1 KGHDR and CDR2 SFDVKD. J lost 1 base, V lost 2 bases, and 3 bases had no gene match. CDR3 length: 16 residues. The CDR3 region is CATSDSWTGNTGELFF. For the CDR3, the DNA is TGTGCCACCAGTGATTCATGGACAGGGAACACCGGGGAGCTGTTTTTT.